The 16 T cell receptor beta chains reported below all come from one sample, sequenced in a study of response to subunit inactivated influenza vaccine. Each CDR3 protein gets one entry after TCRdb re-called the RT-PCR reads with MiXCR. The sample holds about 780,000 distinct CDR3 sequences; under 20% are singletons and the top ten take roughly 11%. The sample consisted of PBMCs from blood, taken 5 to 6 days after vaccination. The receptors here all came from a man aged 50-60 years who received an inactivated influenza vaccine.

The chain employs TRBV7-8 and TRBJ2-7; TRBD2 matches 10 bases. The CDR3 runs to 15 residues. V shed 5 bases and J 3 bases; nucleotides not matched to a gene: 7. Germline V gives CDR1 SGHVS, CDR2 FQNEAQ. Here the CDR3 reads CASSLGTSDHYEQYF. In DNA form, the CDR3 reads TGTGCCAGCAGCCTTGGGACTAGCGATCACTACGAGCAGTACTTC.

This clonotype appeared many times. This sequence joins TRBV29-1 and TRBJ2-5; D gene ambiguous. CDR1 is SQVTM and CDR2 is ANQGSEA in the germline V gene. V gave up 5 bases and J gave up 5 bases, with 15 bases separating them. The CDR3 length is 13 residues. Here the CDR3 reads CSVFRALGETQYF. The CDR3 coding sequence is TGCAGCGTTTTTAGGGCCCTAGGGGAGACCCAGTACTTC. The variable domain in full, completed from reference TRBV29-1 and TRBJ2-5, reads SAVISQKPSRDICQRGTSLTIQCQVDSQVTMMFWYRQQPGQSLTLIATANQGSEATYESGFVIDKFPISRPNLTFSTLTVSNMSPEDSSIYLCSVFRALGETQYFGPGTRLLVL.

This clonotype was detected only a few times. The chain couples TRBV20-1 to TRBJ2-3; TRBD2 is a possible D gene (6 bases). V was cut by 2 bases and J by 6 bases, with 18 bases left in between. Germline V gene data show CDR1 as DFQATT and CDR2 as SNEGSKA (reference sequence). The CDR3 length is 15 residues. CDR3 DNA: TGCAGTGCTAGAAACAGCGGAGGGGTGGGGGATACGCAGTATTTT. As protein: CSARNSGGVGDTQYF.

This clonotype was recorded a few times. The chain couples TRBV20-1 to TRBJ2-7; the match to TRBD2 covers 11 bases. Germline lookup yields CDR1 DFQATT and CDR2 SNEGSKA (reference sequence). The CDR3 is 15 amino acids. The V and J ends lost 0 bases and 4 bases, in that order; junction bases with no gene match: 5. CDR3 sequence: CSARERLAGSYEQYF. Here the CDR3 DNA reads TGCAGTGCTAGAGAACGACTAGCGGGATCTTACGAGCAGTACTTC.

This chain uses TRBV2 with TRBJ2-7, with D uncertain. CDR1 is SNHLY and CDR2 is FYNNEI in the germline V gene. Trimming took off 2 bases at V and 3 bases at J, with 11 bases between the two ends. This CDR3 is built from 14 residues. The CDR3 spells CASSERRLSYEQYF. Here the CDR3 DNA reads TGTGCCAGCAGTGAAAGACGCCTTAGCTACGAGCAGTACTTC.

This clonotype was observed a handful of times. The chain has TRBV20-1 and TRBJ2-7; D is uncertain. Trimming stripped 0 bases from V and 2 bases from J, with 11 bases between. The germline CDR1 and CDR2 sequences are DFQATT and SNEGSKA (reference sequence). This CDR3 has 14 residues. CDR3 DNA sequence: TGCAGTGCTAGAGATCTAGACGGTACCTACGAGCAGTACTTC. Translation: CSARDLDGTYEQYF.

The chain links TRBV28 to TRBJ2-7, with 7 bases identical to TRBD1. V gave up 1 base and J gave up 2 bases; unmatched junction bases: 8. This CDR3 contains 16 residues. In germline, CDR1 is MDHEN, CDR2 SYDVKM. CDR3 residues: CASSLSPGGTAYEQYF. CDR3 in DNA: TGTGCCAGCAGTTTATCTCCAGGGGGTACAGCCTACGAGCAGTACTTC.

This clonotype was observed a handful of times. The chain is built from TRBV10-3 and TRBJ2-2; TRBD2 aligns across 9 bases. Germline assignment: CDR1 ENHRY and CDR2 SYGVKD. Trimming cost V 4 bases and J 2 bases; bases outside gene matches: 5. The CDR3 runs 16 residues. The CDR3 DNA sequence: TGTGCCATCAGTGTCGGGCTAGCGGGAAACACCGGGGAGCTGTTTTTT. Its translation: CAISVGLAGNTGELFF.

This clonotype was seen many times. CDR3 sequence reads: CASSLFTEGYNEQFF. DNA of the CDR3: TGCGCCAGCAGCTTATTCACCGAAGGCTACAATGAGCAGTTCTTC. J is TRBJ2-1 and V is TRBV5-1; D remains ambiguous. CDR3 size: 15 residues. Between the trimmed V and J ends, which lost 2 bases and 3 bases, there was a span of 12 bases. Germline CDR1 and CDR2: SGHRS and YFSETQ.

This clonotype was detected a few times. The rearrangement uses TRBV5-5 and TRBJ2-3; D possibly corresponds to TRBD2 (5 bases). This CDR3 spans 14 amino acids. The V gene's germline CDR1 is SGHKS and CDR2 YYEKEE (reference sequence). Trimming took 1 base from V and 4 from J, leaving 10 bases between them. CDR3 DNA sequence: TGTGCCAGCAGCTTGCCGGAGGAGGCAGATACGCAGTATTTT. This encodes CASSLPEEADTQYF. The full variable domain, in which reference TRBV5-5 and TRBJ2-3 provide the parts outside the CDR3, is DAGVTQSPTHLIKTRGQQVTLRCSPISGHKSVSWYQQVLGQGPQFIFQYYEKEERGRGNFPDRFSARQFPNYSSELNVNALLLGDSALYLCASSLPEEADTQYFGPGTRLTVL.

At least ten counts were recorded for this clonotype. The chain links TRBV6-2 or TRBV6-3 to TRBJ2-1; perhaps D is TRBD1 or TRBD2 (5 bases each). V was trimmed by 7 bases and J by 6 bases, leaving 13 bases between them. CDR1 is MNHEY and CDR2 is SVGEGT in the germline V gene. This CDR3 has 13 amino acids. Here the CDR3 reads CASNNGASNEQFF. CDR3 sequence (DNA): TGTGCCAGCAATAACGGGGCGAGCAATGAGCAGTTCTTC.

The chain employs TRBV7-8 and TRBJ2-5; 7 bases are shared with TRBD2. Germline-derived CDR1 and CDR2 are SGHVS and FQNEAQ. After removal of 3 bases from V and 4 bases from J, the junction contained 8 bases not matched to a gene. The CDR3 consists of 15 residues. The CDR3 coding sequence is TGTGCCAGCAGCTTTGTAAGGGAGGGCATAGAGACCCAGTACTTC. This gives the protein CASSFVREGIETQYF.

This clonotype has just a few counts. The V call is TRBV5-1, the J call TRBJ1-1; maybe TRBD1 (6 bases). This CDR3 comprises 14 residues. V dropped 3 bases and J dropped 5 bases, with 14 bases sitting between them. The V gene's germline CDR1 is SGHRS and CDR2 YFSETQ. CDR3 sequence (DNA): TGCGCCAGCAGCTCCCGGGGGGCGGGGACTGAAGCTTTCTTT. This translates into CASSSRGAGTEAFF.

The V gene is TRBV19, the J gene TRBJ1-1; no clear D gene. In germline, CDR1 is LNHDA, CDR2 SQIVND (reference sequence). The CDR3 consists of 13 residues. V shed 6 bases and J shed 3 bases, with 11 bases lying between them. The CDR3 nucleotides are TGTGCCAGTAGGAGCCTTATGGACACTGAAGCTTTCTTT. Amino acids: CASRSLMDTEAFF.

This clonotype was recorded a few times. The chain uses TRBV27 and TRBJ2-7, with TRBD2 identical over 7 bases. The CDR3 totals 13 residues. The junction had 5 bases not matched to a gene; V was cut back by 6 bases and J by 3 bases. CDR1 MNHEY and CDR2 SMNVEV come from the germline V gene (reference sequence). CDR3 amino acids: CASRGSGGYEQYF. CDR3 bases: TGTGCCAGCAGAGGTTCGGGGGGCTACGAGCAGTACTTC.

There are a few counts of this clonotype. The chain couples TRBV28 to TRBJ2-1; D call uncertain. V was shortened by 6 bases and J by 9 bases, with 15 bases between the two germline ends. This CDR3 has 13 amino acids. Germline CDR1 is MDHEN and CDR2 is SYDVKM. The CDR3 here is CASSSTKKSEQFF. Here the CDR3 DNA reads TGTGCCAGCAGCTCGACCAAGAAATCTGAGCAGTTCTTC.